This T cell receptor beta chain was sequenced in a study of cytomegalovirus exposure and HLA in healthy donors. The germline V gene encodes CDR1 MNHNY and CDR2 SVGAGI (reference sequence). The CDR3 consists of 14 residues. The germline V and J ends were trimmed by 5 bases and 3 bases, with 13 bases remaining between them. PCR primers comprised 60 Vbeta and 13 Jbeta primers. The repertoire was sequenced with immunoSEQ multiplex PCR; TCRdb's copy has only in-frame clones and lacks some. In the table there are about 95,000 clones, around 75% of which are singletons. The TCR sequence derives from a man younger than 35 in good health and CMV-seropositive. Sequenced sample: PBMCs. The chain is built from TRBV6-6 and TRBJ1-1, with D unclear. The CDR3 spells CASSQSTGHTEAFF. In nucleotides, the CDR3 is TGTGCCAGCAGTCAGTCGACGGGTCACACTGAAGCTTTCTTT.